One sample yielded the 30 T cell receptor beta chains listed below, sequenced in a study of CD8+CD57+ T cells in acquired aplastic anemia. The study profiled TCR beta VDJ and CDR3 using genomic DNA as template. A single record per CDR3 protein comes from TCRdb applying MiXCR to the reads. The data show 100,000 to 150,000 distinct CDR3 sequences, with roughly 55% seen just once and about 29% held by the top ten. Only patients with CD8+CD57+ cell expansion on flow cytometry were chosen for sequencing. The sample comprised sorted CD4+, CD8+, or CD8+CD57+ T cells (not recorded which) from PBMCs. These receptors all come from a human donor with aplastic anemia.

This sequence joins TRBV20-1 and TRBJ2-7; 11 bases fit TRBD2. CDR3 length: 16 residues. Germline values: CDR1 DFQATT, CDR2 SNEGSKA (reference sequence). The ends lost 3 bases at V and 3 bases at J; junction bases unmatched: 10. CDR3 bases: TGCAGTGCTAGTGGGCTAGCGGGGGGTAGGGGCTACGAGCAGTACTTC. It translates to CSASGLAGGRGYEQYF.

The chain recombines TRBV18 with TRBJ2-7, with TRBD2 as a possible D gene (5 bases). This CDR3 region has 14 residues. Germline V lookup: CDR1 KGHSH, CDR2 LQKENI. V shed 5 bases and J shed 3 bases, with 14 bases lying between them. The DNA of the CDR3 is TGTGCCAGCTCAAGGATCCAGGAGGACTACGAGCAGTACTTC. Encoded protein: CASSRIQEDYEQYF.

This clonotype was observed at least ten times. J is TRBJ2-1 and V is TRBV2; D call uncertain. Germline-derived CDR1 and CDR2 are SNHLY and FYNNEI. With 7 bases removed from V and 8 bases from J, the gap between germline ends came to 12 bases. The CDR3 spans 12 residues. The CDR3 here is CASIDGSYEQFF. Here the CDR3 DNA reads TGTGCCAGCATTGATGGATCCTATGAGCAGTTCTTC.

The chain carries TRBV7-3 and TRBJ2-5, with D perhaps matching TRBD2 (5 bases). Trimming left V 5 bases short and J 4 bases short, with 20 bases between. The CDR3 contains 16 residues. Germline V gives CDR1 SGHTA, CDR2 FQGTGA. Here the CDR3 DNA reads TGTGCCAGCAGCCACGCGCATTTCGGGATGGGAGAGACCCAGTACTTC. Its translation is CASSHAHFGMGETQYF.

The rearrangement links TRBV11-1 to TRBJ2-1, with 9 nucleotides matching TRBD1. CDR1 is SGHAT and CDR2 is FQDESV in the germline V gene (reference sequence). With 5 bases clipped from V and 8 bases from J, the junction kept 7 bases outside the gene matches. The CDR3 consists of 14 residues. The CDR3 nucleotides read TGTGCCAGCAGCAAGATCCGGGACAGGGATGAGCAGTTCTTC. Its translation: CASSKIRDRDEQFF.

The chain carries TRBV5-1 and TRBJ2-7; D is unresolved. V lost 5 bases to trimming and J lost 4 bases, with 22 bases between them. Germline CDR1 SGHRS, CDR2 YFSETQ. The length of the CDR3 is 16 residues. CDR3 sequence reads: CASRIGWVCQIYEQYF. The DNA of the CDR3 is TGCGCCAGCAGAATAGGGTGGGTCTGTCAGATATACGAGCAGTACTTC.

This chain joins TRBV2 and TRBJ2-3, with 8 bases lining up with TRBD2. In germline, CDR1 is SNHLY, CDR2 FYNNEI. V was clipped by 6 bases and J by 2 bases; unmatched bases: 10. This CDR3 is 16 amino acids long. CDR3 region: CASSERTSGATDTQYF. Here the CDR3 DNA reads TGTGCCAGCAGCGAAAGAACTAGCGGAGCCACAGATACGCAGTATTTT.

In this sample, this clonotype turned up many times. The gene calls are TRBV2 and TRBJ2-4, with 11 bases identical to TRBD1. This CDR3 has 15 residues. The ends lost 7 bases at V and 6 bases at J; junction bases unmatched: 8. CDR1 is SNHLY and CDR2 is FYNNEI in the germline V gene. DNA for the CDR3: TGTGCCAGCAACGGACAGGGGGCTCTGGGAAACATTCAGTACTTC. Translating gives CASNGQGALGNIQYF.

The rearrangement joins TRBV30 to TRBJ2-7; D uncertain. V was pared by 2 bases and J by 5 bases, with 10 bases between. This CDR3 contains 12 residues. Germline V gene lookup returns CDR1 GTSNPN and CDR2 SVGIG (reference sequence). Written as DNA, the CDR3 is TGTGCCTGGAGTCCCGGGTACGACGAGCAGTACTTC. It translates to CAWSPGYDEQYF.

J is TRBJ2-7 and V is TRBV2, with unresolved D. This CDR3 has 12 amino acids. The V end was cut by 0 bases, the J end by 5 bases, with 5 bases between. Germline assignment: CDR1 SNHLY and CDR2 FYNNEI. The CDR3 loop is CASSEAVHEQYF. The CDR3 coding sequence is TGTGCCAGCAGTGAAGCGGTTCACGAGCAGTACTTC.

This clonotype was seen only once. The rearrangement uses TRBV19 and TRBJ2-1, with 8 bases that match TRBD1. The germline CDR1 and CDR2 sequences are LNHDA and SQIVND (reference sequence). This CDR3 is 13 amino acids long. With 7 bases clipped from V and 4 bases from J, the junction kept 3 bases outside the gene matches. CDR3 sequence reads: CASIDRGYNEQFF. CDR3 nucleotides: TGTGCCAGTATCGACAGGGGTTACAATGAGCAGTTCTTC.

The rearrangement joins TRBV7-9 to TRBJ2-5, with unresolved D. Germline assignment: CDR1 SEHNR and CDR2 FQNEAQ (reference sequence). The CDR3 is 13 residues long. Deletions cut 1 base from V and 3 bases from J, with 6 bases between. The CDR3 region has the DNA TGTGCCAGCAGCTTAGGGGCAGAAGAGACCCAGTACTTC. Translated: CASSLGAEETQYF.

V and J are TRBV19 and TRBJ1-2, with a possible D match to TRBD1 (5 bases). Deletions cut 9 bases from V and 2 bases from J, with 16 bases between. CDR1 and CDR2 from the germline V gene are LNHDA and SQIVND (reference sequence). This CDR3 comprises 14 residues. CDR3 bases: TGTGCCAGCAGCTTGTACGAGGGGAACTATGGCTACACCTTC. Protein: CASSLYEGNYGYTF.

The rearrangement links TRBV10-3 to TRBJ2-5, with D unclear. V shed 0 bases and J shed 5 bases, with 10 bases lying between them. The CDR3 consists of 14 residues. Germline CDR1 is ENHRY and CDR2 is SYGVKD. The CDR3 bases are TGTGCCATCAGTGAGTCGGACGGCAAGGAGACCCAGTACTTC. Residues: CAISESDGKETQYF.

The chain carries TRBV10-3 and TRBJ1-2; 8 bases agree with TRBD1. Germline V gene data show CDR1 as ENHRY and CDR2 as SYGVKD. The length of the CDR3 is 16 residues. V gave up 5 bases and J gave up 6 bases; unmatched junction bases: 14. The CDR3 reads CAISKRIQGASDGYTF. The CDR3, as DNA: TGTGCCATCAGTAAGAGAATCCAGGGGGCAAGCGATGGCTACACCTTC.

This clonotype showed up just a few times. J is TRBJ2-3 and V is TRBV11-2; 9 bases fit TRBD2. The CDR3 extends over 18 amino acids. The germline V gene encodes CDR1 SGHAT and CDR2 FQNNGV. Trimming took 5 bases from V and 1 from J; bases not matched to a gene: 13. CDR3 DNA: TGTGCCAGCAGCCCGACTATTTTTAGCGGGAGCGGCACAGATACGCAGTATTTT. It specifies CASSPTIFSGSGTDTQYF.

The CDR3: CASSPGSDNSPLHF. The CDR3 DNA follows: TGTGCCAGCAGCCCGGGATCAGATAATTCACCCCTCCACTTT. V gene TRBV2 combines with J gene TRBJ1-6; D gene ambiguous. The CDR3 contains 14 residues. The V end lost 6 bases, the J end lost 5 bases, and 11 bases lay between the germline ends. Looked up from germline, CDR1 is SNHLY and CDR2 is FYNNEI.

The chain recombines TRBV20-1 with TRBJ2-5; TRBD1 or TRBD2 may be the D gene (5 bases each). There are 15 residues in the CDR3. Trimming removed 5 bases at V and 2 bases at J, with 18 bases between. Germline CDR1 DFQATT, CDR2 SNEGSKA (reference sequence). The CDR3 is CSASTLRGAQETQYF. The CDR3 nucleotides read TGCAGTGCTTCGACCTTGAGGGGCGCTCAAGAGACCCAGTACTTC.

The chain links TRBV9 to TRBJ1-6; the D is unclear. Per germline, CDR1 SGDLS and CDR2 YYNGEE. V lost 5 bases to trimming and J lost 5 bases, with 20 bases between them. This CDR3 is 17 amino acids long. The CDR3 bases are TGTGCCAGCAGTGAATCCCCACTCGGGATTGATAATTCACCCCTCCACTTT. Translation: CASSESPLGIDNSPLHF.

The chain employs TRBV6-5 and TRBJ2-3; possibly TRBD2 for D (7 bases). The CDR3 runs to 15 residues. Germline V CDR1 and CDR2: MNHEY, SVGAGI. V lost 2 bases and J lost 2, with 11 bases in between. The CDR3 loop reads CASSYGGGPTDTQYF. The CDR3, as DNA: TGTGCCAGCAGTTACGGGGGGGGGCCCACAGATACGCAGTATTTT.

CDR3 protein: CSARSQAFGTSGNYEQYF. CDR3 coding DNA: TGCAGTGCTAGGAGTCAGGCTTTTGGGACTAGCGGGAACTACGAGCAGTACTTC. V gene TRBV20-1 combines with J gene TRBJ2-7; 13 bases are a match to TRBD2. Germline V gives CDR1 DFQATT, CDR2 SNEGSKA (reference sequence). CDR3 length: 18 residues. J gave up 3 bases and V 3 bases, and 14 bases lay outside the gene matches.

CDR3 amino acids: CASGQVGSSPLHF. Written as DNA, the CDR3 is TGTGCCAGTGGACAGGTGGGATCTTCACCCCTCCACTTT. This rearrangement joins TRBV7-3 to TRBJ1-6, with 7 nucleotides matching TRBD1. V lost 9 bases and J lost 9; bases outside the gene matches: 8. The CDR3 contains 13 residues. Germline V lookup: CDR1 SGHTA, CDR2 FQGTGA. The whole variable domain, remainder taken from reference TRBV7-3 and TRBJ1-6, is GAGVSQTPSNKVTEKGKYVELRCDPISGHTALYWYRQSLGQGPEFLIYFQGTGAADDSGLPNDRFFAVRPEGSVSTLKIQRTERGDSAVYLCASGQVGSSPLHFGNGTRLTVT.

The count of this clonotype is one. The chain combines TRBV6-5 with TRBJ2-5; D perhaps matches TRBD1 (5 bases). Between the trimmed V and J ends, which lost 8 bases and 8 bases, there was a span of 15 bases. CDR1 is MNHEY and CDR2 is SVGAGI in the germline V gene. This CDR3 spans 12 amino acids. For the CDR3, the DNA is TGTGCCAGCGGAAGGCTCCAGGGAACCCAGTACTTC. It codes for CASGRLQGTQYF.

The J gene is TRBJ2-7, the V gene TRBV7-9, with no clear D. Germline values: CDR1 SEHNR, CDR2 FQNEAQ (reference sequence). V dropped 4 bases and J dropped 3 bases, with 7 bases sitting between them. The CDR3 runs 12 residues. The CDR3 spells CASSSADYEQYF. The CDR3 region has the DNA TGTGCCAGCAGCTCGGCCGACTACGAGCAGTACTTC.

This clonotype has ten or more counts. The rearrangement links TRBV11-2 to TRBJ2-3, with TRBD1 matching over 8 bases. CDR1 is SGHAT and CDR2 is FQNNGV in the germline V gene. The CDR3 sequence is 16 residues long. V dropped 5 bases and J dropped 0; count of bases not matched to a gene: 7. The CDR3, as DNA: TGTGCCAGCAGCCCCGACAGGGGCCCTAGCACAGATACGCAGTATTTT. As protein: CASSPDRGPSTDTQYF.

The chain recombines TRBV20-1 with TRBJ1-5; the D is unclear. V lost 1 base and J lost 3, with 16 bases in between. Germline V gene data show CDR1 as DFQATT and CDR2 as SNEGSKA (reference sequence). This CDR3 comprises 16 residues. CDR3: CSARVSLGNSNQPQHF. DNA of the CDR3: TGCAGTGCTAGAGTGTCGTTAGGGAACTCCAATCAGCCCCAGCATTTT.

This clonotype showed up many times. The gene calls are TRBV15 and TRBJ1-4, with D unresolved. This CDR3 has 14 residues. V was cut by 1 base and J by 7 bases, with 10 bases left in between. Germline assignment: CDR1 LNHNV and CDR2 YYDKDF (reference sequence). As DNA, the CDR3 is TGTGCCACCAGCAGAGGAGGAGAATTTGAAAAACTGTTTTTT. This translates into CATSRGGEFEKLFF.

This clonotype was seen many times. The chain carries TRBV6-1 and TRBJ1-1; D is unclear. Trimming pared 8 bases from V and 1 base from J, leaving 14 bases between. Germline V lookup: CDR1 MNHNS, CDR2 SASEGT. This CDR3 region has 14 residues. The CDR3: CASGIDRGNTEAFF. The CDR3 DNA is TGTGCCAGCGGAATCGACCGGGGGAACACTGAAGCTTTCTTT.

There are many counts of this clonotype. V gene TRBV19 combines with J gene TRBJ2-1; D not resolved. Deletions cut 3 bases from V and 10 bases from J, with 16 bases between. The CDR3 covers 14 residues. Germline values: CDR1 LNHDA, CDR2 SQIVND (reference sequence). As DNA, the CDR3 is TGTGCCAGTAGTATCTTAGACTCCCTGAGAGAGCAGTTCTTC. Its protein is CASSILDSLREQFF.

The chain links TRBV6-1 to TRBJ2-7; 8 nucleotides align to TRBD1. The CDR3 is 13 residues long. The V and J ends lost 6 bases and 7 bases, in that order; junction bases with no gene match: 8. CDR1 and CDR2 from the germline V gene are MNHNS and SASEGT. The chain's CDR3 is CASSGGYRGEQYF. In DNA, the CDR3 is TGTGCCAGCAGCGGCGGATACAGGGGGGAGCAGTACTTC.